This T cell receptor beta chain was documented in a study of CD8+ T cells in alopecia areata. Study background: Tofacitinib was given for 6 to 18 months, then stopped for 6 months. Study results and limitations: Resident alphabeta T cells of normal skin are also sequenced in scalp samples. There were many expanded lesional clones persisting in scalp and blood during tofacitinib.

Comments on this clone: Its antigen is unidentified.

Stated treatment: oral pan-JAK inhibitor, 5-10 mg twice daily. Lesional scalp punch biopsies and peripheral blood were collected from alopecia areata patients. CDR3 size: 15 residues. V was cut by 6 bases and J by 0 bases, with 9 bases left in between. Germline V gives CDR1 MNHEY, CDR2 SMNVEV (reference sequence). The authors extracted RNA and reverse transcribed it into cDNA as the sequencing template. Here immunoSEQ multiplex PCR was the method, and the copy in TCRdb shows in-frame clones only, minus some. The data show roughly 110,000 clones, with about 60% seen just once and 10% to 15% held by the top ten.

This clonotype was sampled from a human donor with alopecia areata. The chain employs TRBV27 and TRBJ2-6; D unclear. Source: CD8+ T cells sorted from blood, taken at week 24, from a patient treated with tofacitinib. CDR3 in amino acids: CASSLLGSGANVLTF. CDR3 DNA sequence: TGTGCCAGCAGCCTACTCGGCTCTGGGGCCAACGTCCTGACTTTC. Together with reference TRBV27 and TRBJ2-6, the CDR3 gives the full variable domain: EAQVTQNPRYLITVTGKKLTVTCSQNMNHEYMSWYRQDPGLGLRQIYYSMNVEVTDKGDVPEGYKVSRKEKRNFPLILESPSPNQTSLYFCASSLLGSGANVLTFGAGSRLTVL.